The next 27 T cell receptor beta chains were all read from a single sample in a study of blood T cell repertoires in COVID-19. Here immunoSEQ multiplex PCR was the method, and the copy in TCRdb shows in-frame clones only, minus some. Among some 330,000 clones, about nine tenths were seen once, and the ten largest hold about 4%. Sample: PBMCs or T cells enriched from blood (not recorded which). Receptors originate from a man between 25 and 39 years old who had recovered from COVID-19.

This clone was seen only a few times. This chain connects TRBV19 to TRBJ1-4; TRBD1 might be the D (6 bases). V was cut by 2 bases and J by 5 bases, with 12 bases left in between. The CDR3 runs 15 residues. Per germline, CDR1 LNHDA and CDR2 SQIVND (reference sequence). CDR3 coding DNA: TGTGCCAGTAGTATAATAAGGGGGGGAAATGAAAAACTGTTTTTT. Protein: CASSIIRGGNEKLFF.

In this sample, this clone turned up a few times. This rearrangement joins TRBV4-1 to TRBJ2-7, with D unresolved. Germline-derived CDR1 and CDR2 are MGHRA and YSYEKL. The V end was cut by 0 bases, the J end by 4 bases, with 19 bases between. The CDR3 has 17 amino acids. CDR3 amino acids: CASSQDLQGRQTYEQYF. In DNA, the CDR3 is TGCGCCAGCAGCCAAGACCTCCAAGGCAGGCAAACATACGAGCAGTACTTC.

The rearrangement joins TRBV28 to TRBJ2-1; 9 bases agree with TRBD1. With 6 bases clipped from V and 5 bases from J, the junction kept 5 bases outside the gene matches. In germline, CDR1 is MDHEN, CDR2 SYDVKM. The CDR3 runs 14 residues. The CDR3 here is CASRWTGVNNEQFF. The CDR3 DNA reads TGTGCCAGCAGGTGGACAGGGGTAAACAATGAGCAGTTCTTC. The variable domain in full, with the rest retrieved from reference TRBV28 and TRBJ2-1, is DVKVTQSSRYLVKRTGEKVFLECVQDMDHENMFWYRQDPGLGLRLIYFSYDVKMKEKGDIPEGYSVSREKKERFSLILESASTNQTSMYLCASRWTGVNNEQFFGPGTRLTVL.

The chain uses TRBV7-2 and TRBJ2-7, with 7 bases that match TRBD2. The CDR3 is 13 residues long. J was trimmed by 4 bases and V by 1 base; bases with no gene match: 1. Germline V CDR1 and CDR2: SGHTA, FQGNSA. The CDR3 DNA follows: TGTGCCAGCAGCTTAGGGGGAGGGTACGAGCAGTACTTC. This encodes CASSLGGGYEQYF.

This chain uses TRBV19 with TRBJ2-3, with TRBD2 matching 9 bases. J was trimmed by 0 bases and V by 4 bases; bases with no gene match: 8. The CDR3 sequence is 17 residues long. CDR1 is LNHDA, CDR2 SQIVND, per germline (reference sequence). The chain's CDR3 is CASSKQVAGASTDTQYF. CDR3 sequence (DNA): TGTGCCAGTAGTAAGCAAGTAGCGGGAGCTAGCACAGATACGCAGTATTTT.

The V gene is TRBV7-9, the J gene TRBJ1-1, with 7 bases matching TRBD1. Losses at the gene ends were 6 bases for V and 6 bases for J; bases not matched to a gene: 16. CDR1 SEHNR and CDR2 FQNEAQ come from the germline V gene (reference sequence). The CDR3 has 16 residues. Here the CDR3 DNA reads TGTGCCAGCAGACTCCGCGACAGGGACGTATCATCTGAAGCTTTCTTT. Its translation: CASRLRDRDVSSEAFF.

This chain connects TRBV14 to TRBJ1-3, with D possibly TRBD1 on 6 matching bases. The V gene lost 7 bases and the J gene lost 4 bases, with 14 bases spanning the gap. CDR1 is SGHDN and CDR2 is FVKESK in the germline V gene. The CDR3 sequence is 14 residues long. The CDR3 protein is CASTPGARGNTIYF. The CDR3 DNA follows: TGTGCCAGCACCCCAGGGGCGAGAGGAAACACCATATATTTT.

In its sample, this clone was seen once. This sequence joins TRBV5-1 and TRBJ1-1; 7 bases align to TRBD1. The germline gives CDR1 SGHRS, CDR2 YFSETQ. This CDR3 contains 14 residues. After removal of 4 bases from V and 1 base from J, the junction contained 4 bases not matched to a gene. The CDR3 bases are TGCGCCAGCAGCGCCGCAGGGGGGAACACTGAAGCTTTCTTT. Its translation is CASSAAGGNTEAFF.

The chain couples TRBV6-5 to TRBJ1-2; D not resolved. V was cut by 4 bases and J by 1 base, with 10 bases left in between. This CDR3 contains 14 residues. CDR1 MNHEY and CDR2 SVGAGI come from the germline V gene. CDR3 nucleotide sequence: TGTGCCAGCAGTTCCTCTATGAGTAACTATGGCTACACCTTC. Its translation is CASSSSMSNYGYTF.

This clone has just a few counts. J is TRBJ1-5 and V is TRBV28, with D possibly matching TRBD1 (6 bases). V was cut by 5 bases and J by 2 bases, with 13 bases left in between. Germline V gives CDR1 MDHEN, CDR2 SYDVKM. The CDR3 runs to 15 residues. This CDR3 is CASSTTGNGNQPQHF. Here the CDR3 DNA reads TGTGCCAGCAGTACTACAGGGAATGGCAATCAGCCCCAGCATTTT.

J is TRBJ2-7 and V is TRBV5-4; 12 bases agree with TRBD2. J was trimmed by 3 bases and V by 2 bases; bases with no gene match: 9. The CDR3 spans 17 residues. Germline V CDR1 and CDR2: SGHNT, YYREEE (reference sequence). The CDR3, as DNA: TGTGCCAGCAGCTTAGGGTCACTAGCGGGAGGAGGCTACGAGCAGTACTTC. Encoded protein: CASSLGSLAGGGYEQYF.

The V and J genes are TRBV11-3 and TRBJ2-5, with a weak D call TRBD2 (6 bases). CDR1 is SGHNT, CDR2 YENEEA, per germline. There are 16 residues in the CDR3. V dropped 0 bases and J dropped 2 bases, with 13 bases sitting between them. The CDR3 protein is CASSLDWEDTQETQYF. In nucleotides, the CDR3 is TGTGCCAGCAGCTTAGATTGGGAGGATACACAAGAGACCCAGTACTTC.

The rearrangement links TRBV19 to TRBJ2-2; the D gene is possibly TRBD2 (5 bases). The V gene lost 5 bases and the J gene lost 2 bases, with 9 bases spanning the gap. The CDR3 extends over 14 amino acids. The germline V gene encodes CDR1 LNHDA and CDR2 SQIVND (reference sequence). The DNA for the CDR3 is TGTGCCAGTAGTGCGGGTAGAAACACCGGGGAGCTGTTTTTT. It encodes CASSAGRNTGELFF.

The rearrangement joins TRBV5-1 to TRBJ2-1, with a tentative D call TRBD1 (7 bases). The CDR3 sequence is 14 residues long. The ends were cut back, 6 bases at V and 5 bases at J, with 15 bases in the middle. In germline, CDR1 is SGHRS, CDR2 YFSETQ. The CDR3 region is CASNGGGANNEQFF. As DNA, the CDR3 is TGCGCCAGCAATGGAGGGGGCGCAAACAATGAGCAGTTCTTC.

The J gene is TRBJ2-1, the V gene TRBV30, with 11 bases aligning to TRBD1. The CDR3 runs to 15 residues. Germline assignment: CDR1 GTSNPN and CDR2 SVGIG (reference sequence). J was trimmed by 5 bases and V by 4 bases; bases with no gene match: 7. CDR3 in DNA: TGTGCCTGGAACTCCGGGACAGGGGGGCACAATGAGCAGTTCTTC. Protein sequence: CAWNSGTGGHNEQFF.

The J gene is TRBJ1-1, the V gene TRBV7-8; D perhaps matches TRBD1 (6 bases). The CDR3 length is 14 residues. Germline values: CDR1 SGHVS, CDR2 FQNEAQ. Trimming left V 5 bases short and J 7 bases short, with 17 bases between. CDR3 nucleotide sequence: TGTGCCAGCAGCCCCGAGGCACAGGGTATTGAAGCTTTCTTT. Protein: CASSPEAQGIEAFF.

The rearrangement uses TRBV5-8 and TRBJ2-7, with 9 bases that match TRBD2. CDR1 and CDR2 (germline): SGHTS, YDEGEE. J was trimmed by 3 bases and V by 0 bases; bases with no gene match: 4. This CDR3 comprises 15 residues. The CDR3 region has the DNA TGTGCCAGCAGCTTGGCCCTAGCGGGAAACTACGAGCAGTACTTC. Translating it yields CASSLALAGNYEQYF.

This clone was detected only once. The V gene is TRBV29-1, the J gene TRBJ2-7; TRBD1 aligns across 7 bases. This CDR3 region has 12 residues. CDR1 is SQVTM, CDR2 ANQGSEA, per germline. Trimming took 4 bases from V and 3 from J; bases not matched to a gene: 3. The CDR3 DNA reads TGCAGCGTTGCTCAGGGGGACTACGAGCAGTACTTC. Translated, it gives CSVAQGDYEQYF.

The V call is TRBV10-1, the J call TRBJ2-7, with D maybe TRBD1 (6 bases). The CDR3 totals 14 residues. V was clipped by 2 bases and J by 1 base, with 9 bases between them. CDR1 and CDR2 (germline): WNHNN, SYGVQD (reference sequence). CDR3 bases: TGCGCCAGCAGTGAGGTGACAGGTTCCTACGAGCAGTACTTC. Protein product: CASSEVTGSYEQYF.

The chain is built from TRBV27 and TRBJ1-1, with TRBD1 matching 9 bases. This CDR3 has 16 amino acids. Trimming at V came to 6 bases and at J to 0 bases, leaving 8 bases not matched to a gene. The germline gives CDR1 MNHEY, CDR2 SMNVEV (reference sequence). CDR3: CASSLLTGGLNTEAFF. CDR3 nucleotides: TGTGCCAGCAGCCTCCTGACAGGGGGGTTGAACACTGAAGCTTTCTTT.

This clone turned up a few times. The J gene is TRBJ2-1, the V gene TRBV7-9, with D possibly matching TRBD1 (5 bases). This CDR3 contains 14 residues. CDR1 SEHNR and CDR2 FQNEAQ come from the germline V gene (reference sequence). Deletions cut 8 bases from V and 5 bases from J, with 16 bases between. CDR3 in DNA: TGTGCCAGCGAGCAGGGAATAAGGAACAATGAGCAGTTCTTC. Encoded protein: CASEQGIRNNEQFF.

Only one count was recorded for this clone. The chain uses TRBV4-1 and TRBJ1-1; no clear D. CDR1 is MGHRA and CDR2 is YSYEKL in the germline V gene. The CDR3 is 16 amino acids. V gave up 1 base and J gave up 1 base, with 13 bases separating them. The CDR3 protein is CASSQVVAAPNTEAFF. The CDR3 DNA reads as TGCGCCAGCAGCCAAGTTGTAGCGGCGCCGAACACTGAAGCTTTCTTT.

The CDR3 sequence: CASSPGQGNEKLFF. Here the CDR3 DNA reads TGTGCCAGCAGCCCAGGACAGGGAAATGAAAAACTGTTTTTT. This chain connects TRBV7-8 to TRBJ1-4; 8 bases map to TRBD1. Trimming cost V 5 bases and J 5 bases; bases outside gene matches: 4. Germline-derived CDR1 and CDR2 are SGHVS and FQNEAQ. The CDR3 spans 14 residues.

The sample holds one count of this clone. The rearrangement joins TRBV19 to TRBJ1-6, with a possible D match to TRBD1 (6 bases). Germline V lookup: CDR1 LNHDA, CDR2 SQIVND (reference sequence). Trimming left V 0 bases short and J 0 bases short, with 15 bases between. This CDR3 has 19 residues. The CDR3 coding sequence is TGTGCCAGTAGTATAGACTCCGCGGGGGGCCCCTCCTATAATTCACCCCTCCACTTT. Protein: CASSIDSAGGPSYNSPLHF.

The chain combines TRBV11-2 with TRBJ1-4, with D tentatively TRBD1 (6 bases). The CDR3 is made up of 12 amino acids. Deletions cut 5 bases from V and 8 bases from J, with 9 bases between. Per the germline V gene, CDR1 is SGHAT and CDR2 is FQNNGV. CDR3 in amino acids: CASSQQGEKLFF. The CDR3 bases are TGTGCCAGCAGCCAGCAGGGGGAAAAACTGTTTTTT.

In nucleotides, the CDR3 is TGTGCCAGCAGAAGACAGGGCCTGAACACTGAAGCTTTCTTT. It specifies CASRRQGLNTEAFF. The V and J genes are TRBV3-1 (or the pseudogene TRBV3-2) and TRBJ1-1; TRBD1 matches 7 bases. Germline-derived CDR1 and CDR2 are LGHDT and YNNKEL (reference sequence). Germline trimming cut 6 bases from V and 0 bases from J; bases unmatched to any gene: 4. This CDR3 spans 14 amino acids.

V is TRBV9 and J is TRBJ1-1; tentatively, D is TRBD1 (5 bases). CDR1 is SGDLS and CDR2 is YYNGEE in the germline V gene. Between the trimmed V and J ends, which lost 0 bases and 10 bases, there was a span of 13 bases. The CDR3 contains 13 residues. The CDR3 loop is CASSVGAGRRAFF. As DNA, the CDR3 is TGTGCCAGCAGCGTAGGCGCGGGGCGCAGAGCTTTCTTT.